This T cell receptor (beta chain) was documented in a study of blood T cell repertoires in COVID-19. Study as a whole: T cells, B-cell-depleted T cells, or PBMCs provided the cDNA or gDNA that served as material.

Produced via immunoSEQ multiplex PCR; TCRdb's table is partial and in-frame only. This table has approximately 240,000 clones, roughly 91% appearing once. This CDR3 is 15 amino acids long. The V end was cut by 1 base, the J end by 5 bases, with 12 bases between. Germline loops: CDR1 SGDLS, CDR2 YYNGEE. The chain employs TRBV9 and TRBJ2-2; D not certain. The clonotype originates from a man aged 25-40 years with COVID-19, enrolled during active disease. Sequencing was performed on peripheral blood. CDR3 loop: CASSVFAVSTGELFF. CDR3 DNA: TGTGCCAGCAGCGTATTTGCGGTGTCGACCGGGGAGCTGTTTTTT.